The clone carrying this TCR beta chain was seen many times. The data were taken from a study of metastatic and nonmetastatic thyroid tumors. Study background: Samples came from malignant and benign thyroid patients, and repertoires were compared across blood and tumor or nodule tissue.

None of the patients had undergone any treatment ahead of thyroid surgery. Per germline, CDR1 LNHNV and CDR2 YYDKDF (reference sequence). Trimming cost V 5 bases and J 0 bases, with 23 bases left between them. The CDR3 spans 18 residues. Per the original methods: Using the CDR3 differences seen across clinicopathological groups, the authors built a distant-metastasis classifier for papillary thyroid cancer, which was meant to discriminate distant-metastatic patients. Using MiXCR, TCRdb re-called clones from the PCR reads. TCRdb's processing, not the study's, gives the V and J calls here. The sample has just over 15,000 clones, roughly 34% seen once.

The sequenced sample consisted of tumor tissue. The chain links TRBV15 to TRBJ2-7, with unresolved D. This TCR derives from a male donor with papillary thyroid cancer or a benign thyroid nodule (not recorded which). Some clones in this sample may be carry-over from other donors' samples. CDR3 region: CATSPLGFIGRSSYEQYF. The CDR3 DNA reads TGTGCCACCAGCCCACTCGGGTTCATAGGACGGAGCTCCTACGAGCAGTACTTC.